What follows describes a single TCR beta chain. Its specificity is not known. These data originate in a study of chemoradiotherapy in HPV16-positive cancers. Repeated repertoire sampling spanned the course of chemoradiotherapy. Only in-frame clones appear in the TCRdb table, and some are missing; sequencing was by immunoSEQ multiplex PCR. The sample carries about 53,000 clones, roughly nine tenths recorded once. The CDR3 consists of 11 residues. V was shortened by 5 bases and J by 6 bases, with 7 bases between the two germline ends. CDR1 and CDR2 from the germline V gene are DFQATT and SNEGSKA (reference sequence). Findings and limits, study-wide: During treatment, candidate HPV-specific clones and E7-related motifs expanded in tumor.

The chain has TRBV20-1 and TRBJ1-4; D is undetermined. The source was blood, collected from a patient who underwent chemoradiotherapy. This clonotype was sampled from a human donor with HPV-associated anogenital cancer. CDR3 residues: CSAHGDEKLFF. The CDR3 DNA is TGCAGTGCTCACGGCGATGAAAAACTGTTTTTT.